This TCR beta chain was obtained from a study of blood T cell repertoires in COVID-19. About the research overall: Italy, Spain and the United States were the sources of the convalescent and acute COVID-19 samples. T cells, B-cell-depleted T cells, or PBMCs provided the cDNA or gDNA that served as material.

Repertoires were generated with immunoSEQ multiplex PCR, while TCRdb's copy carries only in-frame clones and drops some. Of 250,000 to 300,000 clones in the sample, more than 80% were seen once. V was clipped by 7 bases and J by 0 bases; unmatched bases: 3. In germline, CDR1 is SGHRS, CDR2 YFSETQ. The CDR3 has 14 amino acids. The genes are TRBV5-1 and TRBJ2-3; 9 nucleotides align to TRBD2. The TCR comes from a woman between 40 and 55 years old with acute or convalescent COVID-19. Sequencing input: peripheral blood. The CDR3 sequence is CASGGGASTDTQYF. The CDR3 region has the DNA TGCGCCAGCGGCGGGGGGGCTAGCACAGATACGCAGTATTTT.